One sample yielded the 4 T cell receptor beta chains listed below, sequenced in a study of spatial heterogeneity in lung cancer (dated by TCRdb to between 2019 and 2020). The time point tag for this specimen amounts to: blood at routine non-recurrence follow-up after resection. The library relied on 5' RACE. Sequencing took place on a NextSeq 500. The public sequencing data were trimmed at Q25 with fastp and processed into clonotypes with MiXCR by TCRdb, which kept only in-frame beta chains. For every CDR3 protein sequence, its rows merge into one entry that carries the most common genes and DNA. For this sample the table gives nearly 95,000 distinct CDR3 sequences, of which approximately 20% were detected only once. The ten largest account for 20% to 25% of the sample. The sample in question was PBMCs, obtained at follow-up. Every receptor here comes from a male donor with early-stage non-small cell lung cancer.

Notes on this clonotype: Being one base from a much bigger clone, this may be a read error. This rearrangement joins TRBV20-1 to TRBJ2-1; 8 nucleotides agree with TRBD2. CDR1 is DFQATT, CDR2 SNEGSKA, per germline (reference sequence). The CDR3 sequence is 12 residues long. CDR3 sequence: CSAKRGGNERFF. The DNA for the CDR3 is TGCAGTGCTAAACGGGGGGGCAATGAGCGGTTCTTC.

V is TRBV21-1 and J is TRBJ2-1. TRBV21-1 is a known pseudogene. This CDR3 has 12 amino acids. CDR3: CASSKTLKGQFF. Here the CDR3 DNA reads TGTGCCAGCAGCAAAACTTTAAAGGGGCAGTTCTTC.

The chain has TRBV7-2 and TRBJ1-4, with unresolved D. CDR1 and CDR2 from the germline V gene are SGHTA and FQGNSA. The CDR3 spans 15 residues. V lost 1 base and J lost 1, with 7 bases in between. In nucleotides, the CDR3 is TGTGCCAGCAGCTTAGGTCGGGGAACTAATGAAAAACTGTTTTTT. Protein: CASSLGRGTNEKLFF.

The V call is TRBV24-1, the J call TRBJ2-6; no reliable D call. The V gene lost 3 bases and the J gene lost 2 bases, with 7 bases spanning the gap. Germline values: CDR1 KGHDR, CDR2 SFDVKD. The CDR3 length is 15 residues. Here the CDR3 DNA reads TGTGCCACCAGTGATGACGGTCCTGGGGCCAACGTCCTGACTTTC. It encodes CATSDDGPGANVLTF.